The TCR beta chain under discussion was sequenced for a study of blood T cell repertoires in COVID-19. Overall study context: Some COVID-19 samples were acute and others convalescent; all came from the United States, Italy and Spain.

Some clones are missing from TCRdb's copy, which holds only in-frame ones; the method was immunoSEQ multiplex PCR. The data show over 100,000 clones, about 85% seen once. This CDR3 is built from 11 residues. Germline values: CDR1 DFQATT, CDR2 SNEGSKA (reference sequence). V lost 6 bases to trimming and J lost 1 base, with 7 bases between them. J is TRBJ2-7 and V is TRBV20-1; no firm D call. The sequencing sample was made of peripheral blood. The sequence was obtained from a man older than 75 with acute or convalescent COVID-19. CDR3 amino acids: CSALRSYEQYF. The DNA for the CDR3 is TGCAGTGCACTTAGATCCTACGAGCAGTACTTC.